This T cell receptor beta chain was recorded in a study of post-analysis software for immune sequencing data. About the research overall: In terms of disease course, relapsing-remitting, secondary progressive and progressive-relapsing multiple sclerosis were included.

The TCR beta cDNA libraries contained unique molecular identifiers. Out of roughly 1 to 10 million T cells, some 500,000 cDNA molecules were generated. TCRdb ran MiXCR on the PCR reads and lists one entry per CDR3 protein. Counted here are 820,000 or so distinct CDR3 sequences, roughly 50% occurring once; the ten biggest clones make up roughly 4.4%. In its sample, this clonotype was seen a few times. Its antigen remains unidentified. Study-level results: Under the F measure, samples that were prepared in one batch clustered strongly together.

The specimen was blood. The source of this sequence is a girl aged 5 to 17 with multiple sclerosis.

This CDR3 is CASTFLGGYGYTF. DNA of the CDR3: TGTGCCAGCACCTTTTTAGGGGGGTATGGCTACACCTTC. This sequence joins TRBV7-8 and TRBJ1-2, with D maybe TRBD1 (6 bases). Deletions cut 7 bases from V and 5 bases from J, with 14 bases between. The germline V gene has CDR1 SGHVS and CDR2 FQNEAQ. CDR3 length equals 13 residues.